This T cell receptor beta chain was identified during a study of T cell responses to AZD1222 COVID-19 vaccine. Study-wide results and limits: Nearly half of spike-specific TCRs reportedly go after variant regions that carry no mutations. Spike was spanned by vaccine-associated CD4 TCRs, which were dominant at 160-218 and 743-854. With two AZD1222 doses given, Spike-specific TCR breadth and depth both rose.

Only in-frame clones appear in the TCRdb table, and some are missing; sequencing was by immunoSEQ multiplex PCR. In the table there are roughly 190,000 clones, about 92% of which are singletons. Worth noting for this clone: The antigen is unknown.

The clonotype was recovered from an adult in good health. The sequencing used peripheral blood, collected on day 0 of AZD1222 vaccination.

CDR3: CASTRENTEAFF. CDR3 coding DNA: TGTGCCAGCACTAGGGAGAACACTGAAGCTTTCTTT. The chain uses TRBV2 and TRBJ1-1; D not resolved. The CDR3 sequence is 12 residues long. Trimming cost V 7 bases and J 1 base, with 7 bases left between them. Germline V gives CDR1 SNHLY, CDR2 FYNNEI.